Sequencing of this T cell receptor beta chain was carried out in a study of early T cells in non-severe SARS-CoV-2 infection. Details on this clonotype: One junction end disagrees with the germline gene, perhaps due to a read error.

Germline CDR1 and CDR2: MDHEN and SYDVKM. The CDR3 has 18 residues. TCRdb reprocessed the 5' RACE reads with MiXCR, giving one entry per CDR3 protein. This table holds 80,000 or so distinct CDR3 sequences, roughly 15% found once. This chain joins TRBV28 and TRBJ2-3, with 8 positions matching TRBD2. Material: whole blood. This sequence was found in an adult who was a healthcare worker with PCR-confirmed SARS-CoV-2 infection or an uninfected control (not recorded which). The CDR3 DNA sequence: TGTACCAGCAGTTCCAACCCGGGACTAGAGAATGGCACAGATACGCAGTATTTT. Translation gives CTSSSNPGLENGTDTQYF.